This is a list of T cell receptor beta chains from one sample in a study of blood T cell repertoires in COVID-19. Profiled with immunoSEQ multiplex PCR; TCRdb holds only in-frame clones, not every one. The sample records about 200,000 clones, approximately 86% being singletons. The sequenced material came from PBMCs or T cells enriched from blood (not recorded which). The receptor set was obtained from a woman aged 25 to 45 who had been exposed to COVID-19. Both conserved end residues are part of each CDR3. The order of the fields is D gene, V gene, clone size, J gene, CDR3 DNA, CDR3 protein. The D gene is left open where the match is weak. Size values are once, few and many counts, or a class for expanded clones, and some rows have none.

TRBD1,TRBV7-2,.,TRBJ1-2,TGTGCCAGCAGCTCTTGGACAGGGCGTGGCTACACCTTC,CASSSWTGRGYTF
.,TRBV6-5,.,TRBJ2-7,TGTGCCAGCAGTTACTCTGGGGCACCCGGCGCCTACGAGCAGTACTTC,CASSYSGAPGAYEQYF
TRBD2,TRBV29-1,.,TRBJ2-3,TGCAGCGTTGCCCCCGGGACTAGGCCAGATACGCAGTATTTT,CSVAPGTRPDTQYF
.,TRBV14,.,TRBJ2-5,TGTGCCAGCAGCCAAGATCGGGTACTCCAAGAGACCCAGTACTTC,CASSQDRVLQETQYF
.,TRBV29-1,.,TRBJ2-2,TGCAGCGGTCGGAACACCGGGGAGCTGTTTTTT,CSGRNTGELFF
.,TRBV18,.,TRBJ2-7,TGTGCCAGCTCACCACAGAGGTCGGGGTTAACTTCCTACGAGCAGTACTTC,CASSPQRSGLTSYEQYF
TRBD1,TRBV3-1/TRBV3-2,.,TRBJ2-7,TGTGCCAGCAGCCTGGGACAGATCTACGAGCAGTACTTC,CASSLGQIYEQYF
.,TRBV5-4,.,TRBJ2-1,TGTGCCAGCAGCTTGGGACAGTCTTTCTACAATGAGCAGTTCTTC,CASSLGQSFYNEQFF
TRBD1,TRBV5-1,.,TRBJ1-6,TGCGCCAGCAGCTTGGCATCCAGGGGGCTTTCACCCCTCCACTTT,CASSLASRGLSPLHF
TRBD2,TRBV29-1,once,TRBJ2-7,TGCAGCGTTGGGGAGGGGCCCCAATCCGAGCAGTACTTC,CSVGEGPQSEQYF
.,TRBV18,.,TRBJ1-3,TGTGCCAGCTCTCAAGGGGTCTCTGGAAACACCATATATTTT,CASSQGVSGNTIYF
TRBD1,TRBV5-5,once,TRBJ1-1,TGTGCCAGCAGCCGCCAGGGGGTGAACACTGAAGCTTTCTTT,CASSRQGVNTEAFF
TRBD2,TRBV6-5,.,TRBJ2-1,TGTGCCAGCAGTTTGAGCGGGGCCGTCTACAATGAGCAGTTCTTC,CASSLSGAVYNEQFF
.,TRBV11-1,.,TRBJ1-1,TGTGCCAGCAGCCGCCCCGACAGGATTGAAGCTTTCTTT,CASSRPDRIEAFF
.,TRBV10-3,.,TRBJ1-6,TGTGCCATCAGTGAGGCAGGGGATTCACCCCTCCACTTT,CAISEAGDSPLHF
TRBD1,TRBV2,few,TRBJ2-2,TGTGCCAGTACAGGGGGCAAGGGCGGGGAGCTGTTTTTT,CASTGGKGGELFF
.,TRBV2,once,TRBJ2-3,TGTGCCAGCAGATTACAGGGCCTGGGCACAGATACGCAGTATTTT,CASRLQGLGTDTQYF
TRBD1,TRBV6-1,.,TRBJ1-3,TGTGCCAGCAGTGAAGTAGGACAGGGGGGAAACACCATATATTTT,CASSEVGQGGNTIYF
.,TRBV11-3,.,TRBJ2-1,TGTGCCAGCAGCTTACTGGGACATCACTACAATGAGCAGTTCTTC,CASSLLGHHYNEQFF
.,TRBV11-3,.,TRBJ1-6,TGTGCCAGCAGCTTAGTGAGCCGCAATTCACCCCTCCACTTT,CASSLVSRNSPLHF
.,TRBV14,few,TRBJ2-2,TGTGCCAGCAGCCGGACAGCCGGGGAGCTGTTTTTT,CASSRTAGELFF
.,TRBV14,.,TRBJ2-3,TGTGCCAGCAGCCAAGATCTCCGAGCTAGCACAGATACGCAGTATTTT,CASSQDLRASTDTQYF
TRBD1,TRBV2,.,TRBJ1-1,TGTGCCAGCAGTGGAAGGGGGCTCAAGAACACTGAAGCTTTCTTT,CASSGRGLKNTEAFF
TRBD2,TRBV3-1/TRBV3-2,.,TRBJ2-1,TGTGCCAGCAGCCCGGGACTAGCGGGGGAGCAGTTCTTC,CASSPGLAGEQFF
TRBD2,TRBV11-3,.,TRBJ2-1,TGTGCCAGCAGCTCCCGCGGGGGGAAGGCCTACAATGAGCAGTTCTTC,CASSSRGGKAYNEQFF
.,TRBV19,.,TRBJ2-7,TGTGCCAGTAGTATAGGTCGGGGATTTAGCTACGAGCAGTACTTC,CASSIGRGFSYEQYF
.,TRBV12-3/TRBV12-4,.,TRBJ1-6,TGTGCCACGTTGGGGAGCATGGGTTCACCCCTCCACTTT,CATLGSMGSPLHF
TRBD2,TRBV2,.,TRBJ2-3,TGTGCCAGCAGTGTCCTAGCGGGGTCAGATACGCAGTATTTT,CASSVLAGSDTQYF
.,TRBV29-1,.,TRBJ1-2,TGCAGCGTGAGGGGTTACGGCGGGGCCCATGGCTACACCTTC,CSVRGYGGAHGYTF
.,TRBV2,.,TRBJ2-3,TGTGCCAGCAGGGGGTGGGGGGGGCGTAGCACAGATACGCAGTATTTT,CASRGWGGRSTDTQYF
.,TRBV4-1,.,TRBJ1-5,TGCGCCAGCAGCCAAGAGAAGGGAGGGCAGCCCCAGCATTTT,CASSQEKGGQPQHF
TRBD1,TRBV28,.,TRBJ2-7,TGTGCCAGCAGCGGACAGGGGGCAGACTACGAGCAGTACTTC,CASSGQGADYEQYF
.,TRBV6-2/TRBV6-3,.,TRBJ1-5,TGTGCCAGCAGTTACTCGGTGGACTATAGCAATCAGCCCCAGCATTTT,CASSYSVDYSNQPQHF
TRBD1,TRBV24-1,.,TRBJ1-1,TGTGCCACCAGTGGGGACAGCCAGAACACTGAAGCTTTCTTT,CATSGDSQNTEAFF
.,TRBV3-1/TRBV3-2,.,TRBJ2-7,TGTGCCAGCAGCCAAACGAGCTACGAGCAGTACTTC,CASSQTSYEQYF
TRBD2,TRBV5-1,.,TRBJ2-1,TGCGCCAGCACAGCTGGCGGCGGGGGGACCAATGAGCAGTTCTTC,CASTAGGGGTNEQFF
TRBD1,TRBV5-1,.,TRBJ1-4,TGCGCCAGCAGCTCGAATACAGGGGTTAGGGAAAAACTGTTTTTT,CASSSNTGVREKLFF
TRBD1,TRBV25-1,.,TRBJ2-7,TGTGCCAGCAGTGCGACAGGGAGCCTGGTCGAGCAGTACTTC,CASSATGSLVEQYF
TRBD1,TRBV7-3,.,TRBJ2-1,TGTGCCAGCAGCTTTTCTGCCGGGACAGGGGGCGGGGAGCAGTTCTTC,CASSFSAGTGGGEQFF
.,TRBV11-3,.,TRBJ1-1,TGTGCCAGCAGCCAGGGGTCTGCGGGGGGCGAGGGCACTGAAGCTTTCTTT,CASSQGSAGGEGTEAFF
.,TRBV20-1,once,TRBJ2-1,TGCAGTGCTAGTAAGCCTAGCCGCAATGAGCAGTTCTTC,CSASKPSRNEQFF
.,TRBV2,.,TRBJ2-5,TGTGCCAGCAGCGCCAGGGTCGCCAAAGAGACCCAGTACTTC,CASSARVAKETQYF
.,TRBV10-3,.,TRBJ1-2,TGTGCCATCAGTGAGTCCGGGGACTATGGCTACACCTTC,CAISESGDYGYTF
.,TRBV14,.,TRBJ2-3,TGTGCCAGCAGGCGGTCCGCAACAGATACGCAGTATTTT,CASRRSATDTQYF
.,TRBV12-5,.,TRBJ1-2,TGTGCTAGTGGCCCGGGGGGGTCCTACACCTTC,CASGPGGSYTF
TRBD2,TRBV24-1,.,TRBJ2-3,TGTGCCACCAGTGATAACCGGGGGGGCACAGATACGCAGTATTTT,CATSDNRGGTDTQYF
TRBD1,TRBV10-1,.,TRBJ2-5,TGCGCCAGCAGCCCGGGACAGCAAGAGACCCAGTACTTC,CASSPGQQETQYF
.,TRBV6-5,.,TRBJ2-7,TGTGCCACTCGACAGGCGGGTCTTTACGAGCAGTACTTC,CATRQAGLYEQYF
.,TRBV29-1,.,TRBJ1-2,TGCAGCGTTGCTGCGGTTGGCTACACCTTC,CSVAAVGYTF
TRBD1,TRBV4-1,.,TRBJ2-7,TGCGCCAGCAGCCAAGAGGACAGGGTCGGGCACGAGCAGTACTTC,CASSQEDRVGHEQYF
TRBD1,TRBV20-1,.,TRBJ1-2,TGCAGTGCTAGTTTAGAAGGGGGCGGTTCGTATGGCTACACCTTC,CSASLEGGGSYGYTF
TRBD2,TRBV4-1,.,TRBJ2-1,TGCGCCAGCAGCCAAGGGCGCCTAGCGGGGGGCAGCAATGAGCAGTTCTTC,CASSQGRLAGGSNEQFF
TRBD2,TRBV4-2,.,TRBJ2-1,TGTGCCAGCAGCCAAGATTGGAGCGGGGGTGTCTACAATGAGCAGTTCTTC,CASSQDWSGGVYNEQFF